This record concerns one T cell receptor beta chain sequence. As yet, its antigen is unknown. TCRbeta library construction was performed incorporating unique molecular identifiers. In TCRdb, the PCR reads were re-called with MiXCR into one record per CDR3 protein. The sample holds almost 250,000 distinct CDR3 sequences; about a quarter are singletons and the top ten take 2.6%. The data originate from a study of T-cell reconstitution after alpha-beta-depleted transplantation in children. Overall study results and limits: Reported findings indicate that, about two months after transplant, alpha-beta T cells came from several hundred expanded clones, which were derived from non-depleted graft cells.

CDR3 size: 14 residues. Germline CDR1 reads MDHEN; CDR2 reads SYDVKM. Trimming took 3 bases from V and 5 from J, leaving 11 bases between them. The clonotype originates from a girl aged 2-10 years with Fanconi anemia, due to receive a stem cell transplant. This chain uses TRBV28 with TRBJ2-1; TRBD2 is a possible D gene (5 bases). This specimen consisted of PBMCs, obtained before TCRalphabeta/CD19-depleted stem cell transplant. The chain's CDR3 is CASSFTRADNEQFF. CDR3 DNA: TGTGCCAGCAGTTTCACCCGAGCGGACAATGAGCAGTTCTTC.